The clone carrying this T cell receptor (beta chain) was counted once. In the original processing: Estimation of nucleated cell counts relied on the amplification of reference gene primers. Some clones are missing from TCRdb's copy, which holds only in-frame ones; the method was immunoSEQ multiplex PCR. V and J calls and clone size are as listed in that table; D and trimming were resolved from the DNA. The sample records hundreds of thousands of clones, less than 85% being singletons. CDR1 is MDHEN, CDR2 SYDVKM, per germline. The length of the CDR3 is 15 residues. V gave up 10 bases and J gave up 4 bases; unmatched junction bases: 13. These data come from a study of blood T cell repertoires in COVID-19. Participants were aged roughly 18 to 90 years, lived in about two dozen US areas, and enrolled virtually. Cohort 3 recovery required two negative PCRs, clearance, or symptom resolution.

Sequencing used PBMCs or T cells enriched from blood (not recorded which). The gene calls are TRBV28 and TRBJ2-7, with 10 bases matching TRBD2. The clonotype originates from a middle-aged man who had recovered from COVID-19. CDR3 coding DNA: TGTGCCACCGCCGTTTGGAGCGGGAGGGGTTACGAGCAGTACTTC. It yields the protein CATAVWSGRGYEQYF.